This paragraph covers one T cell receptor beta chain sequence. Looked up from germline, CDR1 is SGHAT and CDR2 is FQNNGV. CDR3 size: 18 residues. The V and J ends lost 1 base and 0 bases respectively, with 13 bases between them. The record originates from a study of control samples from healthy donors and cancer patients. Measured with immunoSEQ multiplex PCR; TCRdb has only the in-frame clones, and not every one. The sample lists approximately 210,000 clones, 90% to 95% occurring once. Specimen: blood. This sequence was found in a man under 40 in good health. The V call is TRBV11-2, the J call TRBJ2-6; D is uncertain. In DNA form, the CDR3 reads TGTGCCAGCAGCTTAGCCCAAACAGATTACTCTGGGGCCAACGTCCTGACTTTC. Protein product: CASSLAQTDYSGANVLTF.